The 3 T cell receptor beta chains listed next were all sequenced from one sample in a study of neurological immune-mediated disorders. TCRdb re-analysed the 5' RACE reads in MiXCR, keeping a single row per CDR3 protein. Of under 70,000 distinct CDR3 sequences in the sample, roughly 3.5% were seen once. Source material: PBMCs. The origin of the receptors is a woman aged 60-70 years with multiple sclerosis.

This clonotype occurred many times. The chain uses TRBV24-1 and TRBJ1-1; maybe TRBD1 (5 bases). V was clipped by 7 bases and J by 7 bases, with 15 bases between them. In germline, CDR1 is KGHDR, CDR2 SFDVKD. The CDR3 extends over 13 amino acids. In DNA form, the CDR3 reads TGTGCCACCAGGTCCCAGGGTCAGAATGAAGCTTTCTTT. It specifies CATRSQGQNEAFF.

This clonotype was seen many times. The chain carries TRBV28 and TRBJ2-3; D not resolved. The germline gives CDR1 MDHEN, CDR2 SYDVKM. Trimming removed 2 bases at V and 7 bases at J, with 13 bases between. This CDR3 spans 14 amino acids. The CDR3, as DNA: TGTGCCAGCAGTTTAGTACCCCCGCCCCATACGCAGTATTTT. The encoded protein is CASSLVPPPHTQYF.

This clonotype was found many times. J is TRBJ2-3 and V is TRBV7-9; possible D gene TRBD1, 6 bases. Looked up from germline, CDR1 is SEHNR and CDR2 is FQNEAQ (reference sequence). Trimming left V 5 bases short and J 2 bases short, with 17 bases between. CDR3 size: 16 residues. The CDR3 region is CASSPLETGFTDTQYF. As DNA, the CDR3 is TGTGCCAGCAGCCCCCTCGAAACAGGGTTCACAGATACGCAGTATTTT.